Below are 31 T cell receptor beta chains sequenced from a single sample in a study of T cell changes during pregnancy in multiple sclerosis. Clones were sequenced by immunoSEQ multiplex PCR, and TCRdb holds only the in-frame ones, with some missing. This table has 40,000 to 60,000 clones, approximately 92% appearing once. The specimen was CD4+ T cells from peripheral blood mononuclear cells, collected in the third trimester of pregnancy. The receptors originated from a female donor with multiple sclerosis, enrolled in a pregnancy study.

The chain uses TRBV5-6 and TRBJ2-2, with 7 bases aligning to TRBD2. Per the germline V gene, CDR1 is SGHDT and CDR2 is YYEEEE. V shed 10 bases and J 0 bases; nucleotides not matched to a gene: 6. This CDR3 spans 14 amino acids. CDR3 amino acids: CAGKRGPNTGELFF. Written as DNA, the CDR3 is TGTGCCGGGAAGCGGGGACCGAACACCGGGGAGCTGTTTTTT.

The CDR3 nucleotides are TGTGCCATCAGTGAGTCCGGGAATAAGGGTCAGCCCCAGCATTTT. This encodes CAISESGNKGQPQHF. This chain links TRBV10-3 with TRBJ1-5, with no clear D. The germline V gene encodes CDR1 ENHRY and CDR2 SYGVKD. The CDR3 spans 15 residues. Trimming took 0 bases from V and 6 from J, leaving 12 bases between them.

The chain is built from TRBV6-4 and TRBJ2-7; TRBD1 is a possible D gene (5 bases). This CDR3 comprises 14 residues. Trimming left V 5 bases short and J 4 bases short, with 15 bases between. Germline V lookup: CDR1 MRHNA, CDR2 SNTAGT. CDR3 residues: CASSRGFLVYEQYF. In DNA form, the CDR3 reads TGTGCCAGCAGTAGGGGTTTTCTTGTGTACGAGCAGTACTTC.

DNA for the CDR3: TGTGCCAGTAGTATACTAGCGGAGGCGGGGTACGAGCAGTACTTC. Encoded protein: CASSILAEAGYEQYF. The V call is TRBV19, the J call TRBJ2-7; 7 bases fit TRBD2. The CDR3 contains 15 residues. The V gene's germline CDR1 is LNHDA and CDR2 SQIVND (reference sequence). V lost 2 bases and J lost 4; bases outside the gene matches: 8.

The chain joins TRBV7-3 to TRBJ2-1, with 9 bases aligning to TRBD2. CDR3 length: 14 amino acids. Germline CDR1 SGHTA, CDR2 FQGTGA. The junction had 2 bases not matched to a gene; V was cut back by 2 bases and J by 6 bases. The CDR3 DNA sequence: TGTGCCAGCAGCTTAGGCGGGGGGGCCAATGAGCAGTTCTTC. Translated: CASSLGGGANEQFF.

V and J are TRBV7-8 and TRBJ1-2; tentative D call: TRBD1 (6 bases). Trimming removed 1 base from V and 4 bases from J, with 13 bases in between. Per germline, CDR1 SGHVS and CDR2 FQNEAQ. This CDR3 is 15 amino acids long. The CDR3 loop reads CASSLGGGGSYGYTF. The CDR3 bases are TGTGCCAGCAGCTTAGGGGGGGGCGGTAGCTATGGCTACACCTTC. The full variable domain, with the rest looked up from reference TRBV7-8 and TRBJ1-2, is GAGVSQSPRYKVAKRGQDVALRCDPISGHVSLFWYQQALGQGPEFLTYFQNEAQLDKSGLPSDRFFAERPEGSVSTLKIQRTQQEDSAVYLCASSLGGGGSYGYTFGSGTRLTVV.

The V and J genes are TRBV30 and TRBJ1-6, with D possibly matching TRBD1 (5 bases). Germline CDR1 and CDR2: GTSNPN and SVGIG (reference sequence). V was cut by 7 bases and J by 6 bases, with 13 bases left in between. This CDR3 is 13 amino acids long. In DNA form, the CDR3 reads TGTGCCTTGACAGTTACCTTTAATTCACCCCTCCACTTT. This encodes CALTVTFNSPLHF.

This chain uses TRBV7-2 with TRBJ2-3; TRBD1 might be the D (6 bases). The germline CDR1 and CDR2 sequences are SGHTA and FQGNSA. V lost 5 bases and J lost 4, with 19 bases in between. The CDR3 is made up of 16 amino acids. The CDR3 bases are TGTGCCAGCAGCCGAGATGGACAGAGTTACGCAGATACGCAGTATTTT. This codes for CASSRDGQSYADTQYF.

The CDR3 sequence is CASSYPGGGDYTF. Here the CDR3 DNA reads TGTGCCAGCAGTTACCCGGGCGGGGGTGACTACACCTTC. The gene calls are TRBV6-6 and TRBJ1-2; tentative D call: TRBD1 (5 bases). The CDR3 runs to 13 residues. CDR1 is MNHNY, CDR2 SVGAGI, per germline (reference sequence). Trimming took off 2 bases at V and 10 bases at J, with 14 bases between the two ends.

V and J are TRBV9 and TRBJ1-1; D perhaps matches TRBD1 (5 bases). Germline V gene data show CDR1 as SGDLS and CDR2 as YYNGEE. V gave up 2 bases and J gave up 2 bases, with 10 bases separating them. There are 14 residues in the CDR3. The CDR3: CASSVQGGNTEAFF. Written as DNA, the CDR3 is TGTGCCAGCAGCGTTCAGGGAGGTAACACTGAAGCTTTCTTT.

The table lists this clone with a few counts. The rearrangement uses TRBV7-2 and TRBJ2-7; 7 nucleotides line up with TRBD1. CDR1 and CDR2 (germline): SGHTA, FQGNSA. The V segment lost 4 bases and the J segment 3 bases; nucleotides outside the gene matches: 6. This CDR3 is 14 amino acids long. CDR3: CASSWMGQNYEQYF. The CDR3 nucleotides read TGTGCCAGCAGCTGGATGGGACAGAACTACGAGCAGTACTTC.

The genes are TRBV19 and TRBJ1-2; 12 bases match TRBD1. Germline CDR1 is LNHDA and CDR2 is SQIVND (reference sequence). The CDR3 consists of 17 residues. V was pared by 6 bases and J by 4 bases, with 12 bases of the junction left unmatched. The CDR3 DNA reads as TGTGCCAGTAGACCCGGGACAGGGGGCCTATGGGCCTATGGCTACACCTTC. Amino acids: CASRPGTGGLWAYGYTF.

The CDR3 DNA sequence: TGTGCCAGTAGTGTTCGGGGGACAGAGGATCACCTCCACTCTGGAAACACCATATATTTT. Its protein product is CASSVRGTEDHLHSGNTIYF. The J gene is TRBJ1-3, the V gene TRBV19; 7 positions agree with TRBD1. The germline CDR1 and CDR2 sequences are LNHDA and SQIVND (reference sequence). The CDR3 length is 20 residues. The trim removed 5 bases at V and 0 bases at J, leaving 19 bases unmatched.

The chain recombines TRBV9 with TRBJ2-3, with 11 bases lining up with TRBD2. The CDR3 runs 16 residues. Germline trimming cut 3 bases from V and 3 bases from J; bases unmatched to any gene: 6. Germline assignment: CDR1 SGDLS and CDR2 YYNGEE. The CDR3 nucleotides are TGTGCCAGCAGCGATAGCGGGGGGGCACCGACAGATACGCAGTATTTT. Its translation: CASSDSGGAPTDTQYF. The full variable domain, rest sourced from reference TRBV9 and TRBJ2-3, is DSGVTQTPKHLITATGQRVTLRCSPRSGDLSVYWYQQSLDQGLQFLIQYYNGEERAKGNILERFSAQQFPDLHSELNLSSLELGDSALYFCASSDSGGAPTDTQYFGPGTRLTVL.

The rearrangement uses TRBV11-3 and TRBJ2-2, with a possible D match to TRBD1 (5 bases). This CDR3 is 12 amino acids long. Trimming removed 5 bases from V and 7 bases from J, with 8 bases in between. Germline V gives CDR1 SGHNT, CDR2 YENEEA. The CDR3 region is CASSQGGGELFF. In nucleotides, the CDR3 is TGTGCCAGCAGCCAGGGCGGCGGGGAGCTGTTTTTT.

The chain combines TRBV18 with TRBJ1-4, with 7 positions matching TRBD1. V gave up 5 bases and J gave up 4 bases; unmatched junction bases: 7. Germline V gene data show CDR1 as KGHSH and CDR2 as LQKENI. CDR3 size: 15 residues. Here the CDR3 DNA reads TGTGCCAGCTCAACCACGGGACAGTATAATGAAAAACTGTTTTTT. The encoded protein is CASSTTGQYNEKLFF.

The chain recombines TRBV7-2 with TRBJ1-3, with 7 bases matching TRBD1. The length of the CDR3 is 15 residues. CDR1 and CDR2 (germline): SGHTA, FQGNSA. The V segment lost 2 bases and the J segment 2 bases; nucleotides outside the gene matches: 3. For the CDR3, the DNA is TGTGCCAGCAGCTTACACAGGGGAGCTGGAAACACCATATATTTT. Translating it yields CASSLHRGAGNTIYF.

The CDR3 region is CASSAGRSGTEAFF. The DNA for the CDR3 is TGTGCCAGCAGCGCCGGGAGAAGCGGGACTGAAGCTTTCTTT. The chain uses TRBV7-2 and TRBJ1-1; D gene uncertain. Germline V gene lookup returns CDR1 SGHTA and CDR2 FQGNSA. The CDR3 contains 14 residues. V was shortened by 5 bases and J by 5 bases, with 15 bases between the two germline ends.

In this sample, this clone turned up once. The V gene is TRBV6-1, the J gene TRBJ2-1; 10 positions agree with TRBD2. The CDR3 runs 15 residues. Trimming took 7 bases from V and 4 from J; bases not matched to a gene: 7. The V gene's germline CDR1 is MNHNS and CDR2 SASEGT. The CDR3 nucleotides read TGTGCCAGCATTCCTAGCGGGGGACCATACAATGAGCAGTTCTTC. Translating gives CASIPSGGPYNEQFF.

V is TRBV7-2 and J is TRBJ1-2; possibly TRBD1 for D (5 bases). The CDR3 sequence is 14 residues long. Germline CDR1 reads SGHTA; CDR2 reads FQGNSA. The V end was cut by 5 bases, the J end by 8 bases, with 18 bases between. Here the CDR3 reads CASSRPDNLNGYTF. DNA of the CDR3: TGTGCCAGCAGCCGCCCGGACAATCTTAACGGCTACACCTTC.

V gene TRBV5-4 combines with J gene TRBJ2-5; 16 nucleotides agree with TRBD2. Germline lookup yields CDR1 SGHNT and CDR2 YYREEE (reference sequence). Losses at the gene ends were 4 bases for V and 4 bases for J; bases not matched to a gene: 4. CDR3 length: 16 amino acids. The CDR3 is CASSAGTSGGAETQYF. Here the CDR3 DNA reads TGTGCCAGCAGCGCCGGGACTAGCGGGGGGGCAGAGACCCAGTACTTC.

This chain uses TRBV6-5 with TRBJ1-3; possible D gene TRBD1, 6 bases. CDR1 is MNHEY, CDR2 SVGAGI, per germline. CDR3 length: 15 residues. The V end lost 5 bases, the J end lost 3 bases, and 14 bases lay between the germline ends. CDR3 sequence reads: CASSPPTGFGNTIYF. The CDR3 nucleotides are TGTGCCAGCAGTCCCCCGACAGGTTTTGGAAACACCATATATTTT.

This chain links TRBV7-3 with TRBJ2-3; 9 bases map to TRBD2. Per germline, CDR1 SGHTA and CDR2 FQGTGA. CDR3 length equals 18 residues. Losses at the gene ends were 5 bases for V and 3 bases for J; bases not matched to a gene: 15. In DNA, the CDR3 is TGTGCCAGCAGCCGGAGTACGACAGCGGGGGGCCCAACAGATACGCAGTATTTT. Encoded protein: CASSRSTTAGGPTDTQYF.

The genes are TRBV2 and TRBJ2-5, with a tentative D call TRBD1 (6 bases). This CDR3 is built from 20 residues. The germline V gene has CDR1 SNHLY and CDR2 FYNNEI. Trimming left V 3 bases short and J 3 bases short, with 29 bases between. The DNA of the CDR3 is TGTGCCAGCAGTGACGACTATCAGGGGACCTCGGTTCAAACTAAAGAGACCCAGTACTTC. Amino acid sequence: CASSDDYQGTSVQTKETQYF.

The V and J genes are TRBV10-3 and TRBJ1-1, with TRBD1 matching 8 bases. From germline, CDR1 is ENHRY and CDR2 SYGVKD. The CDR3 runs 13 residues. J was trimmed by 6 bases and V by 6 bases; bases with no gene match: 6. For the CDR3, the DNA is TGTGCCATCAGACAAGAGACAGGGGCTGAAGCTTTCTTT. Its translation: CAIRQETGAEAFF.

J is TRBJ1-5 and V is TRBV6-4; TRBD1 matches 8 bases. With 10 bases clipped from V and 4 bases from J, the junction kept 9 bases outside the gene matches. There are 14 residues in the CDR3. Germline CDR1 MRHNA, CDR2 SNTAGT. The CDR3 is CATRSRGLNQPQHF. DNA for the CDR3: TGTGCCACCCGGAGCAGGGGGCTTAATCAGCCCCAGCATTTT.

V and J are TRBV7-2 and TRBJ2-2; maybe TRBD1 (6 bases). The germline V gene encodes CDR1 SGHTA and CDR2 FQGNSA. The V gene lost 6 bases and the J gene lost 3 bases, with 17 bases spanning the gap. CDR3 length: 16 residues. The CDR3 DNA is TGTGCCAGCAGGGGCGGGTGGGGGCCGGACACCGGGGAGCTGTTTTTT. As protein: CASRGGWGPDTGELFF.

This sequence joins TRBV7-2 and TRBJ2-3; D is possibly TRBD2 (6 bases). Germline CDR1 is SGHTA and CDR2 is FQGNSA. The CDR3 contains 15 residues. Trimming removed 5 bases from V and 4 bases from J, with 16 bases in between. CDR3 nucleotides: TGTGCCAGCAGCCCCCGGGCGGAGGGTGCAGATACGCAGTATTTT. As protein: CASSPRAEGADTQYF.

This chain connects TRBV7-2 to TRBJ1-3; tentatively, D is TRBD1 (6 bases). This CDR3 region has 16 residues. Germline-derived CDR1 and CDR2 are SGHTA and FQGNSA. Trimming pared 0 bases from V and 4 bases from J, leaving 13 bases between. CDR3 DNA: TGTGCCAGCAGCTTAGCGCCGGGGGGGCTCGGAAACACCATATATTTT. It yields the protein CASSLAPGGLGNTIYF.

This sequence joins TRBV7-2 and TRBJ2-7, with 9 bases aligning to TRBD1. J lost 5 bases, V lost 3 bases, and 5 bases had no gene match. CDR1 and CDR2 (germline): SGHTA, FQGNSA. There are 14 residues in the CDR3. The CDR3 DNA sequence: TGTGCCAGCAGCTTTCAGGGACAGGGCGACGAGCAGTACTTC. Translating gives CASSFQGQGDEQYF. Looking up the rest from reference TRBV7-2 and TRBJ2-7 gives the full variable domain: GAGVSQSPSNKVTEKGKDVELRCDPISGHTALYWYRQSLGQGLEFLIYFQGNSAPDKSGLPSDRFSAERTGGSVSTLTIQRTQQEDSAVYLCASSFQGQGDEQYFGPGTRLTVT.

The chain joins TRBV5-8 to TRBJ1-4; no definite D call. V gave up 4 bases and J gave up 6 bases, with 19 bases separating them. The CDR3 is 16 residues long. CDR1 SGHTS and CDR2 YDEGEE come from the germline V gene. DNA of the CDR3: TGTGCCAGCAGCCCCAACTTAAATTCGAGGGATGAAAAACTGTTTTTT. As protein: CASSPNLNSRDEKLFF.